This T cell receptor (delta chain) was captured in a study of gamma delta lymphoproliferative disorders and STAT genes. Study background: Gamma-chain libraries were built from at least 50 ng of genomic DNA with the LymphoTrack Dx TCRG Assay. The EuroClonality-NGS protocol was used to prepare delta libraries.

This clone has a handful of counts. A single base is all that separates this from a far larger clone, so a read error is likely. Other DNA sequences in this specimen translate into the identical CDR3. Genomic DNA from isolated PBMCs served as the sequencing template. TCRdb re-called the multiplex PCR reads through CATT. The top ten hold roughly two thirds of the sample, which has around 1,100 delta-chain clones, approximately 1.5% seen once. Germline V gene data show CDR1 as TSWWSYY and CDR2 as QGS. J was trimmed by 2 bases and V by 2 bases; bases with no gene match: 20. The CDR3 is made up of 21 amino acids.

The sequence was collected from a human donor in good health. The rearrangement joins TRDV1 to TRDJ1; 10 bases fit TRDD3. The specimen sequenced was blood. CDR3 nucleotides: TGTGCTCTTGGGGAAGGTCTTCTACGTACTGGGGGATCCCGGGGGACCGATAAACTCATCTTT. It is translated as CALGEGLLRTGGSRGTDKLIF.